This record looks at one T cell receptor beta chain sequence and its context. The data stem from a study of blood T cell repertoires in COVID-19. Clones were read by immunoSEQ multiplex PCR, and TCRdb kept only the in-frame ones, dropping some. Of 200,000 to 300,000 clones listed, around nine tenths were seen once; the top ten hold around 9.1%. The CDR3 length is 15 residues. CDR1 SNHLY and CDR2 FYNNEI come from the germline V gene. Deletions cut 5 bases from V and 0 bases from J, with 11 bases between. The sample was peripheral blood. V and J are TRBV2 and TRBJ1-3, with a weak D call TRBD1 (6 bases). This clonotype originated in a man aged 40-50 years who had recovered from COVID-19. CDR3 loop: CASSYREGSGNTIYF. The CDR3 bases are TGTGCCAGCAGTTACAGGGAAGGCTCTGGAAACACCATATATTTT.